The present TCR beta chain was sequenced within a study of blood T cell repertoires in COVID-19. Self-reported history from a screening survey and questionnaire set each donor's cohort. As originally analysed: Amplification with reference gene primers provided the estimates of nucleated cell counts. Measured with immunoSEQ multiplex PCR; TCRdb has only the in-frame clones, and not every one. That table supplies the V and J calls and clone size; D and trimming were determined from the DNA. The sample carries about 280,000 clones, more than 85% recorded once. The CDR3 is 15 amino acids. Trimming stripped 3 bases from V and 0 bases from J, with 13 bases between. The germline V gene has CDR1 SGDLS and CDR2 YYNGEE.

V is TRBV9 and J is TRBJ2-7, with D perhaps TRBD2 (8 bases). This clonotype was sampled from a man aged 35 to 55 who had been exposed to COVID-19. Source material: PBMCs or T cells enriched from blood (not recorded which). Here the CDR3 DNA reads TGTGCCAGCAGCGCGACAGGGACTAGCTCCTACGAGCAGTACTTC. Residues: CASSATGTSSYEQYF.